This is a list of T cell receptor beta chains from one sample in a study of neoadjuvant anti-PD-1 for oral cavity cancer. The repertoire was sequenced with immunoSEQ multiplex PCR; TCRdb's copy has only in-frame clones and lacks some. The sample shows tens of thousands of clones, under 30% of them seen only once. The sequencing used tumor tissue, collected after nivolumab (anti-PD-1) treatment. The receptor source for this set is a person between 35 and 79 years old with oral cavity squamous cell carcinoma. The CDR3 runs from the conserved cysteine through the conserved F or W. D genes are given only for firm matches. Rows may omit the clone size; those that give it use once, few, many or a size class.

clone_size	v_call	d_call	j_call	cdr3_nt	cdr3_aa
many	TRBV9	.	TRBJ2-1	TGTGCCAGCAGCCCCGCGGGTTGGGACGCCAATGAGCAGTTCTTC	CASSPAGWDANEQFF
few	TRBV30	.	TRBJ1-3	TGTGCCTGGATGGCAGAATACTCTGGAAACACCATATATTTT	CAWMAEYSGNTIYF
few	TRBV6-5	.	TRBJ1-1	TGTGCCAGCAGTTACACCCCGTGGGCAACAGAAGCTTTCTTT	CASSYTPWATEAFF
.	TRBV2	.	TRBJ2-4	TGTGCCAGCAGGGAAAGTTACTCAGCCAAAAACATTCAGTACTTC	CASRESYSAKNIQYF
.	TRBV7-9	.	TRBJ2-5	TGTGCCAGCAGCTTAGTCCAGGAGGGGACCCAGTACTTC	CASSLVQEGTQYF
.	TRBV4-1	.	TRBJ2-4	TGCGCCAGCAGCCAAGACGTCGTCCTAGCCAAAAACATTCAGTACTTC	CASSQDVVLAKNIQYF
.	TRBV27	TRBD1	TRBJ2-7	TGTGCCAGCAGAACGGACAGGCGATTCTACGAGCAGTACTTC	CASRTDRRFYEQYF
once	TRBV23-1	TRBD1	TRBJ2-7	TGCGCCAGCAGTCACCGACAGGGGGCCAGTGGGCAGTACTTC	CASSHRQGASGQYF
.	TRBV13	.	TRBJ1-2	TGTGCCAGCAGCTTAGGCGGTATGCCGGGCTATGGCTACACCTTC	CASSLGGMPGYGYTF
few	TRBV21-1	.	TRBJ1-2	TGTGCCAGCAGCAACGTTCAGGCTTCTCTCCCGTATGGCTACACCTTC	CASSNVQASLPYGYTF
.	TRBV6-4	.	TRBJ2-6	TGTGCCAGCCGAGACAGGCCGGGAGGGGCCAACGTCCTGACTTTC	CASRDRPGGANVLTF
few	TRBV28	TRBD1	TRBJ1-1	TGTGCCACCAAATTCCGGGACAGGGTTGGTGAAGCTTTCTTT	CATKFRDRVGEAFF
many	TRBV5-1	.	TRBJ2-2	TGCGCCAGCAGCCTCGACATCCCCGGGGAGCTGTTTTTT	CASSLDIPGELFF
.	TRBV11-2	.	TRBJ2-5	TGTGCCAGCAGCTCCAGGGTAGGGGGGGAGACCCAGTACTTC	CASSSRVGGETQYF
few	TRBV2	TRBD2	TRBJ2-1	TGTGCCAGCAGCGACTCGCCTAGCGGGCTCACCTACAATGAGCAGTTCTTC	CASSDSPSGLTYNEQFF
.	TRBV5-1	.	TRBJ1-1	TGCGCCAGCAGCTTGATGGGGAACACTGAAGCTTTCTTT	CASSLMGNTEAFF
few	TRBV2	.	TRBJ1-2	TGTGCCAGCAGAGACGACAACTATGGCTACACCTTC	CASRDDNYGYTF
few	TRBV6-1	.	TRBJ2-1	TGTGCCAGCAGTGGAAGTGTAGGGACCAAAATCTACAATGAGCAGTTCTTC	CASSGSVGTKIYNEQFF
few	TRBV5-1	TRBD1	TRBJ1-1	TGCGCCAGCAGCTGGGGACAGGGAGGGTTCACTGAAGCTTTCTTT	CASSWGQGGFTEAFF
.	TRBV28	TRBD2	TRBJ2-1	TGTGCCAGCAGTGGGGAACTAGCGGCCTACAATGAGCAGTTCTTC	CASSGELAAYNEQFF
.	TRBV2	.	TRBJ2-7	TGTGCCAGCAGTATGGCCCGGTACGAGCAGTACTTC	CASSMARYEQYF
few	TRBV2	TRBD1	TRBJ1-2	TGTGCCAGCAGTGAGGGGTCCTGGGACAGCCTTACTAACTATGGCTACACCTTC	CASSEGSWDSLTNYGYTF
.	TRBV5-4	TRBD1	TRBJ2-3	TGTGCCAGCAGCTTGGATTCCGGGACAGGCACAGATACGCAGTATTTT	CASSLDSGTGTDTQYF
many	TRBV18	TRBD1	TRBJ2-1	TGTGCCAGCTCACCAGGTGTGACAGGGGGATACAATGAGCAGTTCTTC	CASSPGVTGGYNEQFF
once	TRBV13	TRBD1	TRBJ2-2	TGTGCCAGCAGCACAACAGGGGATACCGGGGAGCTGTTTTTT	CASSTTGDTGELFF
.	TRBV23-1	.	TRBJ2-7	TGCGCCAGCAGTCTCGAGGGGACCTTTTCCTACGAGCAGTACTTC	CASSLEGTFSYEQYF
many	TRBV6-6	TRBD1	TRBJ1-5	TGTGCCAGCAGCCCCGGGACAGGCTGGCAGCCCCAGCATTTT	CASSPGTGWQPQHF
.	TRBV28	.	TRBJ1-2	TGTGCCAGCAGTTTAATAGATCGACAGTACTATGGCTACACCTTC	CASSLIDRQYYGYTF
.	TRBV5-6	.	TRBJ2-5	TGTGCCAGCAGCGCGCTGGGACCAAGGGAGACCCAGTACTTC	CASSALGPRETQYF
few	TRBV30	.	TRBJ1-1	TGTGCCTGGAGTCTGGGGGCCGCGATCCGATGGACTTTCTTT	CAWSLGAAIRWTFF
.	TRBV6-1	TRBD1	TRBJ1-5	TGTGCCAGCAGTGAAGGCCCCCGGACAGGGCATCGGGGGCCCCAGCATTTT	CASSEGPRTGHRGPQHF
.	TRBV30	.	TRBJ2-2	TGTGCCTGGAGTCCTGGGGCCGGGTACACCGGGGAGCTGTTTTTT	CAWSPGAGYTGELFF
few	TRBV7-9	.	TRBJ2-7	TGTGCCAGCAGCTTAGAGGCGGGGGCCTCCTACGAGCAGTACTTC	CASSLEAGASYEQYF
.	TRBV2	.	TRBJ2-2	TGTGCCAGCAGTGGAACTTCCACCGGGGAGCTGTTTTTT	CASSGTSTGELFF
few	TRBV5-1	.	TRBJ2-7	TGCGCCAGCAGCCCCGACAACTCCTACGAGCAGTACTTC	CASSPDNSYEQYF
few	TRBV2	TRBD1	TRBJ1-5	TGTGCCAGCAGTCCGACAGGGGCATTTCAGCCCCAGCATTTT	CASSPTGAFQPQHF
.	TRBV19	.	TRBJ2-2	TGTGCCAGTAGTATAATTGACAGCCGGACCGGGGAGCTGTTTTTT	CASSIIDSRTGELFF
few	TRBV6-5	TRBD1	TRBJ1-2	TGTGCCAGCAGCCCTCAGGGGGGGACTTATGGCTACACCTTC	CASSPQGGTYGYTF
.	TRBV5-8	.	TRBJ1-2	TGTGCCAGCAGCTTCTTGGAGCTGGGCGGCTACACCTTC	CASSFLELGGYTF
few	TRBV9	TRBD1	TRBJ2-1	TGTGCCAGCACAAGGGACAGGGGTCGCAATGAGCAGTTCTTC	CASTRDRGRNEQFF
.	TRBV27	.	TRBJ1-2	TGTGCCAGCAGTTTAAGCCCCGGGGCCGGGCGAGATGGCTACACCTTC	CASSLSPGAGRDGYTF